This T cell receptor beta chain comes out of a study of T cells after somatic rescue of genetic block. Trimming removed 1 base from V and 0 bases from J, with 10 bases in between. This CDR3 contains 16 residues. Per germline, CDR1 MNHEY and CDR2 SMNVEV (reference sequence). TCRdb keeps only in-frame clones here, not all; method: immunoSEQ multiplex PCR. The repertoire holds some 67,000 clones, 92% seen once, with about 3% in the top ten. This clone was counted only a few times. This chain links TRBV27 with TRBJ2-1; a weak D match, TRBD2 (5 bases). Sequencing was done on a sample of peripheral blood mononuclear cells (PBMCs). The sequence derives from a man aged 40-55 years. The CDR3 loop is CASSLFEGSSYNEQFF. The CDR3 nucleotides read TGTGCCAGCAGTTTATTTGAGGGAAGCTCCTACAATGAGCAGTTCTTC.